This record covers a single T cell receptor beta chain. Repertoires were generated with immunoSEQ multiplex PCR, while TCRdb's copy carries only in-frame clones and drops some. Of hundreds of thousands of clones listed, 83% are singletons. This sample stems from a study of Ad26.COV2.S vaccination and SARS-CoV-2 variants. For the study at large: Donor got 5x10^10 or 1x10^11 viral particles of Ad26.COV2.S.

The CDR3 spans 12 residues. Germline lookup yields CDR1 SQVTM and CDR2 ANQGSEA. The V end lost 2 bases, the J end lost 6 bases, and 11 bases lay between the germline ends. The treatment denotes: 15 to 20 received Ad26.COV2.S at low or high dose, single or two shots; roughly five received placebo; per-sample allocation not given. The samples date from day 63 after the first vaccine or placebo injection. The sequence came from a person aged 18-65 years who received the Ad26.COV2.S COVID-19 vaccine or a placebo. Sequenced material: peripheral blood, taken in a trial of Ad26.COV2.S vaccine versus placebo. This chain uses TRBV29-1 with TRBJ2-7; the D is unclear. Here the CDR3 DNA reads TGCAGCGTTGAAAGTTCCGGCCCCGAGCAGTACTTC. Translating gives CSVESSGPEQYF.